This is a list of T cell receptor beta chains from one sample in a study of cytomegalovirus exposure and HLA in healthy donors. Sequencing was performed with immunoSEQ multiplex PCR; in TCRdb, only in-frame clones are kept and a portion is missing. The data hold more than 150,000 clones, with 87% observed a single time. The sample was PBMCs. The receptor source for this set is a girl less than two years old in good health and CMV-seronegative. CDR3s include the opening cysteine and the closing phenylalanine or tryptophan. A D gene is named only where the DNA matches it firmly. Clone size, where shown, is once, few, many, or a class for clones that have expanded.

cdr3_nt cdr3_aa cdr3_length j_call d_call clone_size v_call
TGCGCCAGCAGCTTGTCTACAGGGGACGAGACCCAGTACTTC CASSLSTGDETQYF 14 TRBJ2-5 TRBD1 - TRBV5-1
TGTGCCAGTAGTATAGTAGGACTAGCCGCTCAAGAGACCCAGTACTTC CASSIVGLAAQETQYF 16 TRBJ2-5 TRBD2 - TRBV19
TGTTCCAGCAGCTTAGCTAGAGGACTAGCGTCAGATACGCAGTATTTT CSSSLARGLASDTQYF 16 TRBJ2-3 TRBD2 - TRBV7-9
TGTGCCAGCAGCCTCGGGGGTGGCTATGGCTACACCTTC CASSLGGGYGYTF 13 TRBJ1-2 - - TRBV11-2
TGCAGCGTCCGTGCTTGGGGGGGCCTAGAGACCCAGTACTTC CSVRAWGGLETQYF 14 TRBJ2-5 - - TRBV29-1
TGTGCCAGCAGCTTAGATTATGCAGGCTACGAGCAGTACTTC CASSLDYAGYEQYF 14 TRBJ2-7 - - TRBV11-2
TGTGCCAGCAGCCACGCAGGCAGGGATCATCAGCCCCAGCATTTT CASSHAGRDHQPQHF 15 TRBJ1-5 - - TRBV7-9
TGTGCCAGCAGCGTTGCAGGGGGTCCTGAAGCTTTCTTT CASSVAGGPEAFF 13 TRBJ1-1 TRBD1 - TRBV9
TGTGCCAGCAGCCGCAGCACCGTTCTGTCGGGGGTAAATAGCTATGGCTACACCTTC CASSRSTVLSGVNSYGYTF 19 TRBJ1-2 - few TRBV2
TGTGCCAGCAGTGTCTGGGGACGGGGGGCGCAAGAGACCCAGTACTTC CASSVWGRGAQETQYF 16 TRBJ2-5 - - TRBV6-1
TGTGCCAGCAGCAAGAACAGGGGGCGCACTGAAGCTTTCTTT CASSKNRGRTEAFF 14 TRBJ1-1 TRBD1 - TRBV13
TGTGCCAGCAGCTTAGGTGGGGACAAGCAGTTCTTC CASSLGGDKQFF 12 TRBJ2-1 - - TRBV7-2
TGTGCCAGCAGGGCCAGACTAGGGACGAAAGAGCAGTACTTC CASRARLGTKEQYF 14 TRBJ2-7 - - TRBV6-5
TGTGCCAGCAGTTACTCGTGGGCGGGGGCCAAAAACATTCAGTACTTC CASSYSWAGAKNIQYF 16 TRBJ2-4 - once TRBV6-6
TGTGCCAGCAGAGGAGCCTCCGAGCAGTACTTC CASRGASEQYF 11 TRBJ2-7 - - TRBV6-6
TGTGCCTGGGAGGGGACTAGCGGGGCCACTCCCTACGAGCAGTACTTC CAWEGTSGATPYEQYF 16 TRBJ2-7 TRBD2 - TRBV30
TGTGCCAGCAGCTCAGTCTGGCCTAATGAAAAACTGTTTTTT CASSSVWPNEKLFF 14 TRBJ1-4 - - TRBV5-8
TGTGCCAGCAGAGGGTGGGGACTGAACACCGGGGAGCTGTTTTTT CASRGWGLNTGELFF 15 TRBJ2-2 - - TRBV27
TGTGCCAGCAGCTCCGGGGACAGTAAAAAAGAGACCCAGTACTTC CASSSGDSKKETQYF 15 TRBJ2-5 TRBD1 - TRBV7-9
TGTGCCAGTACCTCGATCCTGGGGGGGAATCAGCCCCAGTATTTT CASTSILGGNQPQYF 15 TRBJ2-3 TRBD2 - TRBV19
TGTGCCAGCAGTTTCCTACCCCAAGCGGGAGCGTCCTACGAGCAGTACTTC CASSFLPQAGASYEQYF 17 TRBJ2-7 TRBD2 few TRBV27
TGTGCCAGCAGCTTAGGGAGAGCCAGGGTTCAGCCCCAGCATTTT CASSLGRARVQPQHF 15 TRBJ1-5 - - TRBV7-8
TGCGCCAGCAGCGCATCCGGGACACGCGAGCAGTACTTC CASSASGTREQYF 13 TRBJ2-7 - - TRBV4-1
TGCGCCAGCAGCCACCATCAACTAGCGGGAGGGCCAGATGAGCAGTTCTTC CASSHHQLAGGPDEQFF 17 TRBJ2-1 TRBD2 - TRBV4-3
TGTGCCAGCTCACCGGACAGGGCCTCCTACGAGCAGTACTTC CASSPDRASYEQYF 14 TRBJ2-7 TRBD1 once TRBV18
TGCGCCAGCAGCTTGTATCGGGACTACCTTAGCAATGAGCAGTTCTTC CASSLYRDYLSNEQFF 16 TRBJ2-1 TRBD2 - TRBV5-1
TGCGCCAGCGGCCAGGGGAATATGAATGAGCAGTTCTTC CASGQGNMNEQFF 13 TRBJ2-1 - - TRBV5-1
TGTGCCAGCCAACCGTTCGTAGGGACTAGGGTCGCAGATACGCAGTATTTT CASQPFVGTRVADTQYF 17 TRBJ2-3 TRBD2 - TRBV27
TGTGCTAGTGGTTTGTTTTCTAGCGGAGACAATGAGCAGTTCTTC CASGLFSSGDNEQFF 15 TRBJ2-1 TRBD2 - TRBV12-5
TGTGCCAGCAGCTTAGCGCCCCCCTCGGCCTACAATGAGCAGTTCTTC CASSLAPPSAYNEQFF 16 TRBJ2-1 - - TRBV7-2
TGTGCCAGCAGCCAAAAGGGACACGATAATTCACCCCTCCACTTT CASSQKGHDNSPLHF 15 TRBJ1-6 - - TRBV4-2
TGTGCCAGCAGCGTAGTAGCGGGTGGGACCGGGGAGCTGTTTTTT CASSVVAGGTGELFF 15 TRBJ2-2 TRBD2 - TRBV9
TGTGCCAGTAGCTATCTAGCGGGAGGGCCTCTGGCCAAAAACATTCAGTACTTC CASSYLAGGPLAKNIQYF 18 TRBJ2-4 TRBD2 few TRBV19
TGCGCCAGCAGCTTCGACAGTAACACTGAAGCTTTCTTT CASSFDSNTEAFF 13 TRBJ1-1 - - TRBV5-1
TGCGCCAGCAGTGAGCTCCCGGGACAGAGTTGGCGGACCACTGAAGCTTTCTTT CASSELPGQSWRTTEAFF 18 TRBJ1-1 TRBD1 - TRBV10-2
TGTGCCAGCAGTTACCGGGGACAGGGATACTACGAGCAGTACTTC CASSYRGQGYYEQYF 15 TRBJ2-7 TRBD1 few TRBV6-5
TGTGCCTGGAGCGACATACGGGGGGGCTTTAATGAGCAGTTCTTC CAWSDIRGGFNEQFF 15 TRBJ2-1 TRBD2 once TRBV30